The source of this TCR beta chain is a study of early stage breast cancer tumors. Study in general: Most invasive tumors, about 70% of the 16, were ER+/PR+/HER2-.

V shed 2 bases and J shed 0 bases, with 8 bases lying between them. CDR3 length: 14 residues. CDR1 GTSNPN and CDR2 SVGIG come from the germline V gene (reference sequence). This clone has more than one count but fewer than ten. Its antigen is currently unknown. Method: immunoSEQ multiplex PCR; TCRdb's copy keeps in-frame clones and lacks some. The sample includes fewer than 75,000 clones, about 80% of them seen just once. Study-wide points: In about 85% of the 16 patients, blood comparison separated tumor from normal breast. Compared with adjacent normal breast tissue, tumors showed around 2.5-fold greater T cell density and higher clonality.

The source of this sequence is a person aged 30-39 years with breast cancer. The V call is TRBV30, the J call TRBJ1-5; D unresolved. Sequenced input: blood. CDR3: CAWSRGYSNQPQHF. CDR3 sequence (DNA): TGTGCCTGGAGTCGGGGTTATAGCAATCAGCCCCAGCATTTT.